The 13 T cell receptor beta chains below were found in one sample sequenced in a study of T-cell reconstitution after alpha-beta-depleted transplantation in children. Unique molecular identifiers were incorporated during preparation of the TCRbeta library. TCRdb itself ran the PCR reads through MiXCR, one entry per CDR3 protein. The data hold a few hundred thousand distinct CDR3 sequences, with 11% observed a single time. The sequencing used PBMCs from the stem cell graft donor, collected from the stem cell graft. The receptors were sampled from a human donor who donated a stem cell graft to a child with acute myeloid leukemia.

A few counts support this clonotype. J is TRBJ2-3 and V is TRBV10-3; the D gene is possibly TRBD2 (6 bases). Germline values: CDR1 ENHRY, CDR2 SYGVKD. The V and J ends lost 2 bases and 11 bases respectively, with 11 bases between them. This CDR3 region has 12 residues. DNA for the CDR3: TGTGCCATCAGTGAGCCGGCTAGCGTGCAGTATTTT. Translating it yields CAISEPASVQYF.

The V call is TRBV12-3 or TRBV12-4, the J call TRBJ2-1, with D tentatively TRBD1 (5 bases). Trimming cost V 5 bases and J 8 bases, with 13 bases left between them. The CDR3 extends over 13 amino acids. The CDR3 here is CASSGQLNYEQFF. The CDR3 nucleotides read TGTGCCAGCAGTGGACAACTTAACTATGAGCAGTTCTTC.

This clonotype was detected a few times. The chain employs TRBV7-2 and TRBJ2-3; tentative D call: TRBD1 (6 bases). This CDR3 is 15 amino acids long. V was cut by 6 bases and J by 1 base, with 14 bases left in between. In germline, CDR1 is SGHTA, CDR2 FQGNSA. The CDR3, as DNA: TGTGCCAGCAGTTCCCTTCGACAGGGCACAGATACGCAGTATTTT. Protein sequence: CASSSLRQGTDTQYF.

The chain uses TRBV5-1 and TRBJ2-7; 8 bases fit TRBD2. The CDR3 loop spans 15 amino acids. CDR1 and CDR2 from the germline V gene are SGHRS and YFSETQ. V dropped 1 base and J dropped 0; count of bases not matched to a gene: 3. CDR3 amino acids: CASSLSREDSYEQYF. CDR3 sequence (DNA): TGCGCCAGCAGCTTGTCGCGGGAGGACTCCTACGAGCAGTACTTC. The full variable domain, its missing parts supplied by reference TRBV5-1 and TRBJ2-7, is KAGVTQTPRYLIKTRGQQVTLSCSPISGHRSVSWYQQTPGQGLQFLFEYFSETQRNKGNFPGRFSGRQFSNSRSEMNVSTLELGDSALYLCASSLSREDSYEQYFGPGTRLTVT.

This clonotype was seen a few times. The V call is TRBV20-1, the J call TRBJ2-3; D gene unclear. Germline CDR1 reads DFQATT; CDR2 reads SNEGSKA (reference sequence). V lost 3 bases to trimming and J lost 6 bases, with 16 bases between them. The CDR3 sequence is 14 residues long. CDR3 in DNA: TGCAGTGCTAGTTTCATGCAGGTTGGGGATACGCAGTATTTT. Protein product: CSASFMQVGDTQYF.

This clonotype was seen only a few times. The chain carries TRBV12-3 or TRBV12-4 and TRBJ2-1; D remains unclear. The CDR3 length is 11 residues. The V end was cut by 6 bases, the J end by 8 bases, with 8 bases between. The CDR3 DNA follows: TGTGCCAGCAGCCCGTCAGATGAGCAGTTCTTC. Protein product: CASSPSDEQFF.

This clonotype has just a few counts. This chain uses TRBV3-1 with TRBJ2-5; D gene uncertain. This CDR3 comprises 14 residues. Germline CDR1 LGHDT, CDR2 YNNKEL (reference sequence). V gave up 0 bases and J gave up 3 bases, with 8 bases separating them. This CDR3 reads CASSQDVVEETQYF. CDR3 nucleotides: TGTGCCAGCAGCCAAGATGTTGTTGAAGAGACCCAGTACTTC.

This sequence joins TRBV5-4 and TRBJ2-5; D might be TRBD1 (7 bases). Per germline, CDR1 SGHNT and CDR2 YYREEE (reference sequence). The germline V and J ends were trimmed by 3 bases and 1 base, with 25 bases remaining between them. The CDR3 spans 19 residues. Here the CDR3 reads CASSSPGPGGRGSQETQYF. The CDR3 DNA is TGTGCCAGCAGCTCTCCTGGCCCCGGGGGCAGGGGGAGCCAAGAGACCCAGTACTTC.

This clonotype was observed many times. This chain links TRBV12-3 or TRBV12-4 with TRBJ1-1; 10 positions agree with TRBD1. The CDR3 has 14 residues. Trimming at V came to 4 bases and at J to 2 bases, leaving 1 base not matched to a gene. This CDR3 reads CASSSTGGNTEAFF. In DNA, the CDR3 is TGTGCCAGCAGTTCGACAGGGGGCAACACTGAAGCTTTCTTT.

This clonotype was counted at least ten times. The rearrangement joins TRBV29-1 to TRBJ1-2; 8 bases are shared with TRBD1. Germline V gene sequence: CDR1 SQVTM, CDR2 ANQGSEA. This CDR3 comprises 14 residues. The trim removed 3 bases at V and 4 bases at J, leaving 7 bases unmatched. CDR3 bases: TGCAGCGTTGACAGGGGGCCAGGGATCTATGGCTACACCTTC. Its translation is CSVDRGPGIYGYTF.

This clonotype was found many times. The CDR3 here is CASSYGGKETQYF. The CDR3 coding sequence is TGTGCCAGCAGTTATGGGGGCAAAGAGACCCAGTACTTC. The chain uses TRBV6-5 and TRBJ2-5; maybe TRBD1 (6 bases). The CDR3 has 13 residues. Germline V gene sequence: CDR1 MNHEY, CDR2 SVGAGI. V shed 3 bases and J shed 3 bases, with 8 bases lying between them.

At least ten counts were recorded for this clonotype. V gene TRBV6-2 or TRBV6-3 combines with J gene TRBJ2-3; 9 bases are a match to TRBD2. Trimming cost V 5 bases and J 0 bases; bases outside gene matches: 3. Germline CDR1 is MNHEY and CDR2 is SVGEGT. The CDR3 consists of 15 residues. The CDR3 protein is CASSQTSGSTDTQYF. In nucleotides, the CDR3 is TGTGCCAGCAGTCAGACTAGCGGAAGCACAGATACGCAGTATTTT.

This clonotype was recorded at least ten times. The rearrangement joins TRBV4-3 to TRBJ1-4; D is ambiguous. V shed 0 bases and J shed 7 bases, with 18 bases lying between them. The germline V gene encodes CDR1 LGHNA and CDR2 YSLEER. The CDR3 covers 17 residues. CDR3 sequence (DNA): TGCGCCAGCAGCCAAGAACCCCGGCAAGGCTTAAGTGAAAAACTGTTTTTT. It codes for CASSQEPRQGLSEKLFF.